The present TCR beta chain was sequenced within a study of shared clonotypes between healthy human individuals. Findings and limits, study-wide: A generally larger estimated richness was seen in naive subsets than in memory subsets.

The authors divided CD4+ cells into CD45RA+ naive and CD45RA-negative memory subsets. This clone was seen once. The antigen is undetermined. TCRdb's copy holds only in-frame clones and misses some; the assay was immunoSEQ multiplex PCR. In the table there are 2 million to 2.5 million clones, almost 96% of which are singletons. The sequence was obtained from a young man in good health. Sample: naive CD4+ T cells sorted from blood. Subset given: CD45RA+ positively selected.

This CDR3 reads CASSLVGWESPLHF. In nucleotides, the CDR3 is TGTGCCAGCAGCTTAGTGGGGTGGGAATCACCCCTCCACTTT. The chain employs TRBV11-2 and TRBJ1-6; no clear D. Per the germline V gene, CDR1 is SGHAT and CDR2 is FQNNGV. The length of the CDR3 is 14 residues. Trimming cost V 1 base and J 10 bases, with 11 bases left between them.